The source of this TCR beta chain is a study of shared clonotypes between healthy human individuals (dated by TCRdb to the early 2020s). Study-level background: A few men and a couple of women, aged 18 to 49 years, made up the cohort. For each donor, three plates each were used for CD4 naive and CD4 memory, two plates were used for CD8 naive, and one plate was used for CD8 memory. To estimate repertoire size and how much clonotypes are shared between individuals, the study performed deep sequencing of blood TCR repertoires from five healthy adults. Different laboratories and diverse techniques were used to prepare libraries and sequence TCR repertoires, to increase sequencing depth and limit assay-specific biases. Each donor's leukapheresis produced roughly between about 0.9 and 9.5 billion PBMCs.

CD8 naive samples were obtained by positive selection for CCR7 among CD45RO-negative cells, yielding a CD45RA+CCR7+ population from which TemRA cells were excluded. The donors were healthy, HIV-negative adults with no recently reported acute infections or vaccinations. All donors were Caucasian adults living in Nashville, Tennessee, USA. Blood was collected by leukapheresis, and PBMCs were isolated by Ficoll-Histopaque density gradient centrifugation and then cryopreserved in liquid nitrogen vapor phase. Analytical flow cytometry was used to check the purity and quantity of each magnetically sorted T cell population. Genomic DNA was isolated from each sorted fraction and quantified by UV absorbance on a Nanodrop 2000c. Cut back by 1 base and 8 bases, the V and J ends lie 12 bases apart. In the germline V gene (reference sequence), CDR1 corresponds to LNHDA and CDR2 to SQIVND. Its CDR3 holds 15 amino acids, cysteine through phenylalanine. Here the CDR3 DNA is all that survives: 45 bases in frame from base 1.

Beyond this particular receptor, the publication reports: Pairwise subsampling led to the expectation that sequencing depth would affect the degree of clonotype sharing among donors. When a handful of donors were compared, the shared fraction of clonotypes was approximately 5% for naive CD4, approximately 3.5% for naive CD8, roughly 2.5% for memory CD4, and about 0.36% for memory CD8. Sampling was restricted to blood, and TCR repertoires in tissue are likely to differ from TCR repertoires in blood. Incomplete sequencing was indicated by rarefaction of sorted-subset datasets, despite the large sequencing depth. Larger estimated clonotype richness was generally found for naive subsets than for memory subsets. Compared with non-shared clonotypes, the clonotypes found in all four sorted-subset donors had higher generation probabilities. The genetic and exposure-history diversity represented was limited by the small number of donors.

Concerning this clone itself: Its antigen specificity is not known. There are no base qualities to consult, and no much larger clone falls within one base.

Using the deep immunoSEQ assay, TCR CDR3 regions were amplified from genomic DNA by multiplex PCR. Genomic DNA extracted from each cell subset was distributed evenly over all wells of several immunoSEQ 96-well plates, and each plate served as one replicate. For sorted subsets, around 200 ng genomic DNA, equal to 30,000 or so T cell genomes, was loaded into each replicate PCR. Purified libraries were quantified with a Qubit 3.0 fluorometer, sized on a Bioanalyzer 2100, and re-quantified with the KAPA Library Quantification kit. Every immunoSEQ 96-well plate was sequenced on a separate single-read 150-cycle Illumina NextSeq 550 flow cell. In the source study's methods: Because only junctional sequences without quality scores were contained in the immunoSEQ output, filtering matching that applied to full-length reads could not be performed. To assign V/J genes and CDR3, sequences were annotated against IMGT germline references using PyIR, a Python wrapper for IgBLAST v1.9. Reads were removed for weak V/J assignments (E-value above 1e-6), missing CDR3, stop codons, out-of-frame junctions, or ambiguous translated residues. V3J clonotypes were defined as sequences sharing the same inferred V gene, J gene, and CDR3 amino acid sequence. To compute the percentage overlap between repertoires, the number of shared unique clonotypes was divided by the size of the smaller repertoire. RTK rarefaction, the Chao1 estimator, and Recon v2.1 estimates of unobserved clonotypes were used to assess repertoire richness. Generation probabilities were computed with OLGA for all TCRbeta clonotypes obtained by the gDNA method from four donors. Not all clones reach the TCRdb copy of this immuneACCESS table, which keeps in-frame sequences only. Checked studies attribute under half of the gap to unresolved V genes and leave the rest unexplained. V and J calls and clone size follow that table, whereas D and trimming were derived from the DNA. The sample yields under 2,000,000 clones; approximately 94% were counted once. The ten largest make up 1% to 1.5% of the sample.

This clonotype originated in a man aged 18 to 29 in good health. The rearrangement joined TRBV19 to TRBJ1-6, with the D gene not confidently named. Sample: naive CD8+ T cells sorted from blood. Taken with the paper, the label for cell subset or site translates to: CD45RA+CCR7+. The nucleotides read TGTGCCAGTAGTATAGCTTCGGGGTCGCATTCACCCCTCCACTTT. Its amino acids are CASSIASGSHSPLHF. With the portions outside the CDR3 filled from the reference TRBV19 and TRBJ1-6 genes, the complete variable region becomes DGGITQSPKYLFRKEGQNVTLSCEQNLNHDAMYWYRQDPGQGLRLIYYSQIVNDFQKGDIAEGYSVSREKKESFPLTVTSAQKNPTAFYLCASSIASGSHSPLHFGNGTRLTVT.